This is a list of T cell receptor beta chains from one sample in a study of T cells in Graves' hyperthyroidism and ophthalmopathy. TCRdb passed the multiplex PCR reads through MiXCR, listing each CDR3 protein once. The sample includes roughly 500,000 distinct CDR3 sequences, 46% of them seen just once. The sequencing input was peripheral blood or thyroid tissue (not recorded which). Every receptor here comes from an adult woman with Graves' disease, either hyperthyroidism or ophthalmopathy (not recorded which). Each CDR3 is given with its conserved first and last residue.

TRBV12-3/TRBV12-4	15	TRBJ2-7	CASSLEGLVSYEQYF
TRBV12-3/TRBV12-4	14	TRBJ1-4	CASSLNRGREKLFF
TRBV10-3	11	TRBJ2-7	CAIRRGQEQYF
TRBV7-2	15	TRBJ2-7	CASSMGQLLDVEQYF
TRBV5-5	17	TRBJ1-2	CASSPGQGASILYGYTF
TRBV25-1	15	TRBJ1-2	CASSESSSFNYGYTF
TRBV7-6	14	TRBJ2-7	CASSLRQVSYEQYF
TRBV7-1	13	TRBJ1-4	CASSSDGGGFLFF
TRBV4-1	18	TRBJ2-2	CASSQEGTGVRYTGELFF
TRBV2	11	TRBJ1-2	CASSEGLGYTF
TRBV12-3/TRBV12-4	15	TRBJ1-6	CASSLGGRANSPLHF
TRBV7-8	15	TRBJ2-3	CASSPSRGRTDTQYF
TRBV20-1	12	TRBJ1-2	CSADDPFYGYTF
TRBV7-9	16	TRBJ2-7	CASSLMIAGGPYEQYF
TRBV29-1	13	TRBJ1-1	CSAKTGGDTEAFF
TRBV24-1	11	TRBJ1-1	CATTQGAEAFF
TRBV28	15	TRBJ2-5	CASSSSGANQETQYF
TRBV12-3/TRBV12-4	12	TRBJ1-2	CASSGTREIYTF
TRBV19	17	TRBJ1-5	CASIQGPSGASNQPQHF
TRBV7-9	13	TRBJ1-4	CASSLSSYEKLFF
TRBV20-1	14	TRBJ1-1	CSARANRGGTEAFF
TRBV7-8	15	TRBJ2-7	CASSDDYSNSYEQYF
TRBV2	14	TRBJ2-5	CASSQDREGETQYF
TRBV4-2	16	TRBJ2-7	CASSQVTSGSQAEQYF
TRBV6-2/TRBV6-3	14	TRBJ1-5	CASSYVGGRQPQHF
TRBV7-2	12	TRBJ2-3	CAGSSSGGPQYF
TRBV9	15	TRBJ1-1	CASSGVGGTNTEAFF
TRBV15	15	TRBJ2-5	CATSRAPGVGETQYF
TRBV7-9	16	TRBJ1-5	CASSLGPGGRRETQHF
TRBV20-1	14	TRBJ2-7	CSAREKPQNHEQYF
TRBV24-1	18	TRBJ1-5	CATSDFLSGGLGNQPQHF
TRBV20-1	13	TRBJ2-2	CSATPPGRSQVFF